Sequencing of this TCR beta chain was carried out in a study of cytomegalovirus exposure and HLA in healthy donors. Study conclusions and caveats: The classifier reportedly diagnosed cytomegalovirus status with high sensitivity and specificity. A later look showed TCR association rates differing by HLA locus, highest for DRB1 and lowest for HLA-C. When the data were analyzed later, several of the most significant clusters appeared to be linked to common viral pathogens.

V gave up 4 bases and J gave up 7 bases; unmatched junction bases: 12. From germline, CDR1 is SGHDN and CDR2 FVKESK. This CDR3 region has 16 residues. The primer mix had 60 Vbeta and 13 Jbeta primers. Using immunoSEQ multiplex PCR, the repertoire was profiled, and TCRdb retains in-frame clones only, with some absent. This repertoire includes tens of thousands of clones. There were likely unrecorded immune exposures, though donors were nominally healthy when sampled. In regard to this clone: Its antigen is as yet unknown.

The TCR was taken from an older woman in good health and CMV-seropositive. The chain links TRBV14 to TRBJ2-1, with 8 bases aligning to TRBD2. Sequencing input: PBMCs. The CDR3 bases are TGTGCCAGCAGCCTCGTCGGGGGGGCCCCCAGGAATGAGCAGTTCTTC. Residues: CASSLVGGAPRNEQFF.